These T cell receptor beta chains were read from a single sample in a study of beta chain features in type 1 diabetes. The protocol was immunoSEQ multiplex PCR, while the TCRdb copy is restricted to in-frame clones and leaves out a portion. Counted here are more than 250,000 clones, around 21% occurring once; the ten biggest clones make up around 0.03%. Sequencing was done on a sample of naive CD4+ T cells from blood. These receptors were taken from a woman aged 40 to 55 with type 1 diabetes. Each CDR3 is given with its conserved first and last residue. D genes are given only for firm matches. Some rows have no size entry. The others give once, few or many, or a class for an expanded clone.

TRBJ1-5	.	.	TRBV29-1	CSVGTQGNQPQHF	TGCAGCGTTGGTACCCAGGGGAATCAGCCCCAGCATTTT
TRBJ1-2	.	few	TRBV4-3	CASSPEGVYGYTF	TGCGCCAGCAGCCCCGAAGGGGTCTATGGCTACACCTTC
TRBJ2-1	.	few	TRBV7-2	CASSLNQANNEQFF	TGTGCCAGCAGCTTAAACCAGGCCAACAATGAGCAGTTCTTC
TRBJ2-5	.	.	TRBV7-2	CASSSGLQETQYF	TGTGCCAGCAGCTCTGGGCTACAAGAGACCCAGTACTTC
TRBJ2-5	.	.	TRBV4-2	CASSQDLWANPQETQYF	TGTGCCAGCAGCCAAGATCTATGGGCTAACCCACAAGAGACCCAGTACTTC
TRBJ2-3	.	.	TRBV5-1	CASSPPGRTDTQYF	TGCGCCAGCAGTCCCCCAGGCCGCACAGATACGCAGTATTTT
TRBJ2-7	.	.	TRBV9	CASSVAPAKSSYEQYF	TGTGCCAGCAGCGTAGCCCCAGCGAAAAGCTCCTACGAGCAGTACTTC
TRBJ2-7	TRBD2	.	TRBV5-6	CASRLSGRDYEQYF	TGTGCCAGCAGACTTAGCGGGAGGGACTACGAGCAGTACTTC
TRBJ2-7	TRBD1	.	TRBV5-1	CASSLRDSNYEQYF	TGCGCCAGCAGCTTGCGGGACAGCAACTACGAGCAGTACTTC
TRBJ2-7	.	.	TRBV29-1	CSVGTLQSSYEQYF	TGCAGCGTTGGAACTTTACAGAGCTCCTACGAGCAGTACTTC
TRBJ2-7	TRBD2	.	TRBV7-2	CASSPGLAGTYEQYF	TGTGCCAGCAGCCCGGGACTAGCGGGAACCTACGAGCAGTACTTC
TRBJ2-3	.	few	TRBV7-9	CASSLEGGNRDTQYF	TGTGCCAGCAGCTTGGAAGGCGGAAATAGAGATACGCAGTATTTT
TRBJ1-2	.	few	TRBV9	CASSDPGSYGYTF	TGTGCCAGCAGCGACCCGGGGAGCTATGGCTACACCTTC
TRBJ1-2	.	once	TRBV7-9	CASSFRTEGYTF	TGTGCCAGCAGCTTCAGGACAGAAGGCTACACCTTC
TRBJ2-1	.	.	TRBV7-9	CASSLTGSAGEQFF	TGTGCCAGCAGCCTGACTGGCAGCGCGGGTGAGCAGTTCTTC
TRBJ2-7	.	.	TRBV7-2	CASTPRAGSSYEQYF	TGTGCCAGCACCCCCCGGGCGGGGAGCTCCTACGAGCAGTACTTC
TRBJ2-3	TRBD2	.	TRBV2	CASSDVAGGADTQYF	TGTGCCAGCAGTGACGTAGCGGGAGGAGCAGATACGCAGTATTTT
TRBJ2-1	TRBD2	.	TRBV18	CASSSTSGGPSAYNEQFF	TGTGCCAGCTCATCGACTAGCGGGGGCCCTTCAGCCTACAATGAGCAGTTCTTC
TRBJ1-6	TRBD1	.	TRBV2	CASAGQADSPLHF	TGTGCCAGCGCCGGACAGGCGGATTCACCCCTCCACTTT
TRBJ1-2	.	few	TRBV5-4	CASSLSGPSGYGYTF	TGTGCCAGCAGCTTGTCCGGGCCGTCGGGGTATGGCTACACCTTC
TRBJ2-3	.	.	TRBV7-6	CASSLGASGDTQYF	TGTGCCAGCAGCCTGGGAGCTTCGGGGGATACGCAGTATTTT
TRBJ2-7	.	.	TRBV4-1	CASSQGPGNLRPEQYF	TGCGCCAGCAGCCAAGGCCCCGGGAATCTAAGGCCCGAGCAGTACTTC
TRBJ2-7	TRBD1	.	TRBV18	CASSPGQPYEQYF	TGTGCCAGCTCTCCGGGACAGCCCTACGAGCAGTACTTC
TRBJ2-5	.	few	TRBV5-4	CASRTRGTTQETQYF	TGTGCCAGCCGAACCAGAGGTACGACCCAAGAGACCCAGTACTTC
TRBJ2-7	.	few	TRBV28	CATEARPKEYEQYF	TGTGCCACCGAGGCCCGGCCAAAAGAATACGAGCAGTACTTC
TRBJ2-1	TRBD2	few	TRBV11-1	CASSLDGLAPDEQFF	TGTGCCAGCAGCTTAGACGGACTAGCCCCCGATGAGCAGTTCTTC
TRBJ2-3	TRBD2	few	TRBV11-2	CASSSYRFQRGGADTQYF	TGTGCCAGCAGCTCCTACCGTTTCCAGCGGGGGGGAGCAGATACGCAGTATTTT
TRBJ1-2	.	.	TRBV4-1	CASSQERTSDYGYTF	TGCGCCAGCAGCCAAGAGAGAACTTCCGACTATGGCTACACCTTC
TRBJ1-1	.	.	TRBV5-4	CASSSSNTEAFF	TGTGCCAGCAGCTCTTCGAACACTGAAGCTTTCTTT
TRBJ2-1	TRBD2	.	TRBV29-1	CSGLAGGYNEQFF	TGCAGCGGACTAGCGGGAGGGTACAATGAGCAGTTCTTC
TRBJ2-2	.	few	TRBV4-1	CASSQGGRDTGELFF	TGCGCCAGCAGCCAAGGAGGCAGGGACACCGGGGAGCTGTTTTTT
TRBJ2-7	TRBD1	.	TRBV9	CASSVGTGAPYEQYF	TGTGCCAGCAGCGTCGGGACAGGAGCACCCTACGAGCAGTACTTC
TRBJ2-3	.	.	TRBV7-9	CASSPGTLATDTQYF	TGTGCCAGCAGCCCTGGGACTCTCGCGACAGATACGCAGTATTTT
TRBJ1-5	TRBD1	.	TRBV7-9	CASSLGGTGGFDNQPQHF	TGTGCCAGCAGCTTAGGAGGGACAGGGGGCTTTGACAATCAGCCCCAGCATTTT
TRBJ1-2	TRBD1	.	TRBV7-3	CASSPQGYDYGYTF	TGTGCCAGCAGCCCACAGGGGTATGACTATGGCTACACCTTC
TRBJ1-2	TRBD1	.	TRBV6-5	CASSYSGQGRGGGYTF	TGTGCCAGCAGTTACTCGGGACAGGGGCGAGGAGGAGGCTACACCTTC
TRBJ2-2	TRBD1	.	TRBV7-2	CASRLNRGTGELFF	TGTGCCAGCAGATTAAACAGGGGCACCGGGGAGCTGTTTTTT
TRBJ2-2	TRBD2	few	TRBV9	CASSTPGRLAGAAGELFF	TGTGCCAGCAGCACTCCGGGCCGACTAGCGGGAGCCGCCGGGGAGCTGTTTTTT
TRBJ2-5	.	.	TRBV5-6	CASSLTGIETQYF	TGTGCCAGCAGTTTAACAGGGATAGAGACCCAGTACTTC
TRBJ1-6	TRBD1	once	TRBV9	CASSVAGQGVDSPLHF	TGTGCCAGCAGCGTAGCGGGACAGGGGGTTGACTCACCCCTCCACTTT
TRBJ2-1	TRBD2	few	TRBV7-9	CASSASGLAGDNEQFF	TGTGCCAGCAGCGCTTCGGGACTAGCGGGAGACAATGAGCAGTTCTTC
TRBJ2-1	.	few	TRBV11-2	CASSLAGSYNEQFF	TGTGCCAGCAGCTTAGCGGGATCCTACAATGAGCAGTTCTTC
TRBJ2-7	.	few	TRBV10-3	CAISETGVEQYF	TGTGCCATCAGTGAGACGGGGGTCGAGCAGTACTTC
TRBJ2-5	.	.	TRBV7-8	CASSPRQHQETQYF	TGTGCCAGCAGCCCGCGGCAGCACCAAGAGACCCAGTACTTC
TRBJ1-2	TRBD1	.	TRBV6-5	CASSSGTDYGYTF	TGTGCCAGCAGTTCTGGGACAGACTATGGCTACACCTTC
TRBJ2-4	.	.	TRBV25-1	CASSEGSVAKNIQYF	TGTGCCAGCAGTGAAGGAAGCGTTGCCAAAAACATTCAGTACTTC
TRBJ1-2	.	few	TRBV19	CASSVQGGDYGYTF	TGTGCCAGTAGTGTGCAGGGCGGTGACTATGGCTACACCTTC
TRBJ2-5	TRBD2	few	TRBV25-1	CASSAASGDQETQYF	TGTGCCAGCAGTGCGGCTAGCGGGGACCAAGAGACCCAGTACTTC